The 10 T cell receptor beta chains in this list originate from one sample, sequenced in a study of cytomegalovirus exposure and HLA in healthy donors. A multiplex PCR was run with 60 Vbeta primers and 13 Jbeta primers. Using immunoSEQ multiplex PCR, the repertoire was profiled, and TCRdb retains in-frame clones only, with some absent. The sample has about 120,000 clones; about 70% are singletons. Sequencing input: PBMCs. The source is a human donor in good health.

The chain joins TRBV30 to TRBJ2-7; D is possibly TRBD2 (6 bases). Looked up from germline, CDR1 is GTSNPN and CDR2 is SVGIG (reference sequence). CDR3 length: 15 residues. The V end was cut by 4 bases, the J end by 2 bases, with 18 bases between. The CDR3 is CAWKFLGGVPYEQYF. The CDR3 DNA is TGTGCCTGGAAATTCCTGGGCGGGGTACCCTACGAGCAGTACTTC.

Written as DNA, the CDR3 is TGCGCCAGCAGTAGAGACCAGGGGCGAACTGAAGCTTTCTTT. Residues: CASSRDQGRTEAFF. The chain couples TRBV5-1 to TRBJ1-1; D is perhaps TRBD1 (6 bases). The CDR3 has 14 residues. V lost 5 bases and J lost 5, with 16 bases in between. Germline lookup yields CDR1 SGHRS and CDR2 YFSETQ.

This clone turned up a few times. V usage is TRBV12-5 and J usage is TRBJ1-1; the D gene is possibly TRBD1 (5 bases). The CDR3 loop spans 13 amino acids. The V gene's germline CDR1 is LGHNT and CDR2 FRNRAP. V was shortened by 7 bases and J by 5 bases, with 14 bases between the two germline ends. DNA for the CDR3: TGTGCTAGTGCCGAACAGGTCAGGACTGAAGCTTTCTTT. This gives the protein CASAEQVRTEAFF.

The chain recombines TRBV28 with TRBJ2-7; D is perhaps TRBD1 (5 bases). The CDR3 loop spans 14 amino acids. CDR1 and CDR2 from the germline V gene are MDHEN and SYDVKM. V dropped 3 bases and J dropped 2 bases, with 11 bases sitting between them. CDR3 nucleotides: TGTGCCAGCAGTTTGCGGCAGGGAACCTACGAGCAGTACTTC. Its protein is CASSLRQGTYEQYF.

The V call is TRBV15, the J call TRBJ2-7; D might be TRBD1 (5 bases). Trimming removed 0 bases at V and 4 bases at J, with 13 bases between. This CDR3 has 15 amino acids. In germline, CDR1 is LNHNV, CDR2 YYDKDF (reference sequence). For the CDR3, the DNA is TGTGCCACCAGCAGAGATATGGGGCAGGGATACGAGCAGTACTTC. This codes for CATSRDMGQGYEQYF.

In this sample, this clone turned up a few times. The V and J genes are TRBV7-9 and TRBJ1-5, with 7 bases matching TRBD1. This CDR3 is built from 14 residues. Germline CDR1 and CDR2: SEHNR and FQNEAQ (reference sequence). V shed 11 bases, J shed 2 bases, and the junction held 9 bases outside the gene matches. CDR3 region: CAGVLTGGNQPQHF. In DNA form, the CDR3 reads TGTGCCGGCGTACTAACAGGGGGCAATCAGCCCCAGCATTTT.

The genes are TRBV9 and TRBJ2-2; 7 bases match TRBD2. Germline CDR1 SGDLS, CDR2 YYNGEE. V gave up 0 bases and J gave up 1 base; unmatched junction bases: 3. CDR3 length: 16 amino acids. The CDR3 DNA reads TGTGCCAGCAGCGTAGGCGGGGGAATGAACACCGGGGAGCTGTTTTTT. As protein: CASSVGGGMNTGELFF.

V gene TRBV10-3 combines with J gene TRBJ2-3; D is perhaps TRBD1 (5 bases). The V gene's germline CDR1 is ENHRY and CDR2 SYGVKD. V was pared by 0 bases and J by 5 bases, with 9 bases between. This CDR3 has 14 residues. The CDR3 is CAISESPRGDTQYF. CDR3 DNA: TGTGCCATCAGTGAGTCGCCAAGGGGAGATACGCAGTATTTT.

This chain links TRBV2 with TRBJ1-2, with TRBD1 matching 9 bases. This CDR3 is 18 amino acids long. Germline V gene lookup returns CDR1 SNHLY and CDR2 FYNNEI. V shed 6 bases and J 1 base; nucleotides not matched to a gene: 15. The CDR3 here is CASSLKNPGTGHNYGYTF. The CDR3 DNA follows: TGTGCCAGCAGCCTGAAGAATCCTGGGACAGGGCATAACTATGGCTACACCTTC.

The gene calls are TRBV7-2 and TRBJ2-2; 9 nucleotides agree with TRBD1. The V segment lost 2 bases and the J segment 5 bases; nucleotides outside the gene matches: 3. Germline values: CDR1 SGHTA, CDR2 FQGNSA. The CDR3 is 15 amino acids. The CDR3 nucleotides read TGTGCCAGCAGCTTAAGACAGGGGGGGACCGGGGAGCTGTTTTTT. It specifies CASSLRQGGTGELFF.